The 21 T cell receptor beta chains below come from one sample, sequenced in a study of OX40 agonist ivuxolimab in advanced cancers. Produced via immunoSEQ multiplex PCR; TCRdb's table is partial and in-frame only. The table lists about 42,000 clones, roughly nine tenths of them singletons. Sample: CD4+ or CD8+ T cells sorted from blood, taken in a trial of the OX40 agonist ivuxolimab. The receptors shown here come from an adult with an advanced solid tumor such as melanoma, head and neck, liver or kidney cancer.

CDR3 coding DNA: TGTGCCAGCAGTCGACTAGCGGGACAACCCAATGAGCAGTTCTTC. Translating gives CASSRLAGQPNEQFF. V and J are TRBV2 and TRBJ2-1; 11 bases align to TRBD2. The V and J ends lost 5 bases and 6 bases, in that order; junction bases with no gene match: 6. CDR3 length: 15 residues. Germline loops: CDR1 SNHLY, CDR2 FYNNEI.

The chain links TRBV21-1 to TRBJ2-7. TRBV21-1 is a documented pseudogene. This CDR3 is built from 14 residues. The CDR3 loop reads CASTTRLLSYEQYF. DNA of the CDR3: TGTGCCAGCACCACCCGGCTACTCTCCTACGAGCAGTACTTC.

The chain uses TRBV10-3 and TRBJ2-7; D might be TRBD2 (5 bases). CDR3 length: 12 residues. Germline assignment: CDR1 ENHRY and CDR2 SYGVKD. Trimming left V 0 bases short and J 5 bases short, with 5 bases between. Here the CDR3 reads CAISESEDEQYF. CDR3 in DNA: TGTGCCATCAGTGAGTCGGAGGACGAGCAGTACTTC.

The chain recombines TRBV18 with TRBJ2-5, with 8 positions matching TRBD1. This CDR3 comprises 15 residues. Per germline, CDR1 KGHSH and CDR2 LQKENI. The V segment lost 2 bases and the J segment 5 bases; nucleotides outside the gene matches: 7. The DNA for the CDR3 is TGTGCCAGCTCACCAGCTCAGGGGGCATGGGAGACCCAGTACTTC. This codes for CASSPAQGAWETQYF.

This clone was detected once. The chain combines TRBV6-5 with TRBJ1-5; TRBD1 matches 8 bases. Losses at the gene ends were 5 bases for V and 4 bases for J; bases not matched to a gene: 7. The length of the CDR3 is 15 residues. Germline assignment: CDR1 MNHEY and CDR2 SVGAGI. In DNA form, the CDR3 reads TGTGCCAGCAGTCCCAGGGGGCGAGAGAATCAGCCCCAGCATTTT. It yields the protein CASSPRGRENQPQHF.

The genes are TRBV29-1 and TRBJ2-7, with TRBD2 matching 7 bases. Germline V gene data show CDR1 as SQVTM and CDR2 as ANQGSEA. The CDR3 extends over 13 amino acids. The ends lost 1 base at V and 4 bases at J; junction bases unmatched: 4. The chain's CDR3 is CSVEVAGPYEQYF. The CDR3 nucleotides read TGCAGCGTTGAAGTAGCGGGCCCTTACGAGCAGTACTTC.

This clone was seen a single time. The chain recombines TRBV9 with TRBJ2-7; D possibly corresponds to TRBD1 (6 bases). V was trimmed by 3 bases and J by 1 base, leaving 11 bases between them. Germline V lookup: CDR1 SGDLS, CDR2 YYNGEE. This CDR3 has 14 amino acids. CDR3 sequence: CASSERGGSYEQYF. The CDR3 region has the DNA TGTGCCAGCAGCGAAAGAGGGGGATCCTACGAGCAGTACTTC.

This chain uses TRBV19 with TRBJ2-3; 10 bases match TRBD1. V dropped 4 bases and J dropped 8; count of bases not matched to a gene: 9. The CDR3 sequence is 15 residues long. Germline V gene sequence: CDR1 LNHDA, CDR2 SQIVND (reference sequence). In DNA form, the CDR3 reads TGTGCCAGTAGTACGACAGGGGGCGAGCTCGGTACGCAGTATTTT. Translating it yields CASSTTGGELGTQYF.

V gene TRBV6-6 combines with J gene TRBJ2-2; unclear D gene. The germline V and J ends were trimmed by 6 bases and 0 bases, with 11 bases remaining between them. Germline V gives CDR1 MNHNY, CDR2 SVGAGI (reference sequence). The CDR3 runs 15 residues. The CDR3 region has the DNA TGTGCCAGCAGAACCGGCAGGACGAACACCGGGGAGCTGTTTTTT. Its protein is CASRTGRTNTGELFF.

This clone showed up just a few times. This chain joins TRBV7-9 and TRBJ1-6; tentative D call: TRBD1 (6 bases). This CDR3 has 15 amino acids. Germline assignment: CDR1 SEHNR and CDR2 FQNEAQ (reference sequence). V was clipped by 5 bases and J by 7 bases, with 15 bases between them. The DNA for the CDR3 is TGTGCCAGCAGCCCTACCTGGACAGAGAATTCACCCCTCCACTTT. It specifies CASSPTWTENSPLHF.

V and J are TRBV9 and TRBJ2-1; D is perhaps TRBD2 (6 bases). CDR3 length equals 15 residues. V was shortened by 3 bases and J by 0 bases, with 10 bases between the two germline ends. CDR1 is SGDLS and CDR2 is YYNGEE in the germline V gene. The CDR3 protein is CASSASGSSYNEQFF. The CDR3 coding sequence is TGTGCCAGCAGCGCCTCCGGGAGCTCCTACAATGAGCAGTTCTTC.

The chain is built from TRBV15 and TRBJ1-1; unclear D gene. Per germline, CDR1 LNHNV and CDR2 YYDKDF (reference sequence). Between the trimmed V and J ends, which lost 2 bases and 4 bases, there was a span of 14 bases. The CDR3 has 15 residues. CDR3 DNA: TGTGCCACCAGCAGACTTTCTTCGGGGTTCACTGAAGCTTTCTTT. Amino acid sequence: CATSRLSSGFTEAFF.

This chain uses TRBV6-5 with TRBJ2-1; TRBD2 matches at 8 bases. V lost 0 bases, J lost 7 bases, and 8 bases stayed unmatched. The CDR3 extends over 16 amino acids. Per the germline V gene, CDR1 is MNHEY and CDR2 is SVGAGI. CDR3 loop: CASSYSPNGGANEQFF. The CDR3, as DNA: TGTGCCAGCAGTTACTCACCGAACGGGGGGGCTAATGAGCAGTTCTTC.

This clone was detected once. This rearrangement joins TRBV4-1 to TRBJ1-3; D is undetermined. Looked up from germline, CDR1 is MGHRA and CDR2 is YSYEKL. CDR3 length equals 17 residues. Trimming left V 0 bases short and J 1 base short, with 13 bases between. The chain's CDR3 is CASSQEVRPVSGNTIYF. CDR3 DNA: TGCGCCAGCAGCCAAGAGGTACGCCCGGTTTCTGGAAACACCATATATTTT.

This clone was seen only once. This chain links TRBV7-9 with TRBJ1-2; unclear D gene. V gave up 1 base and J gave up 5 bases, with 8 bases separating them. This CDR3 region has 13 residues. The germline gives CDR1 SEHNR, CDR2 FQNEAQ (reference sequence). The CDR3 region has the DNA TGTGCCAGCAGCTTAGGGGTGACTTATGGCTACACCTTC. Amino acid sequence: CASSLGVTYGYTF. The variable domain in full, with the rest retrieved from reference TRBV7-9 and TRBJ1-2, is DTGVSQNPRHKITKRGQNVTFRCDPISEHNRLYWYRQTLGQGPEFLTYFQNEAQLEKSRLLSDRFSAERPKGSFSTLEIQRTEQGDSAMYLCASSLGVTYGYTFGSGTRLTVV.

V is TRBV6-6 and J is TRBJ1-5; no definite D call. The CDR3 loop spans 13 amino acids. The ends were cut back, 2 bases at V and 4 bases at J, with 6 bases in the middle. Germline CDR1 and CDR2: MNHNY and SVGAGI (reference sequence). CDR3 in amino acids: CASSYGQNQPQHF. CDR3 bases: TGTGCCAGCAGTTACGGGCAAAATCAGCCCCAGCATTTT.

The chain couples TRBV6-6 to TRBJ1-5; D might be TRBD1 (5 bases). The V end was cut by 0 bases, the J end by 3 bases, with 9 bases between. The germline V gene encodes CDR1 MNHNY and CDR2 SVGAGI (reference sequence). The CDR3 spans 15 residues. The DNA for the CDR3 is TGTGCCAGCAGTTACTCGTCCAGGGACAATCAGCCCCAGCATTTT. As protein: CASSYSSRDNQPQHF.

The gene calls are TRBV4-1 and TRBJ1-1, with D unclear. Germline V gene lookup returns CDR1 MGHRA and CDR2 YSYEKL. The CDR3 has 15 amino acids. V dropped 0 bases and J dropped 8 bases, with 16 bases sitting between them. The CDR3 loop reads CASSQDRALREEAFF. The CDR3 nucleotides read TGCGCCAGCAGCCAAGACCGGGCTCTGCGGGAAGAAGCTTTCTTT.

The CDR3 DNA sequence: TGTGCCTGGGGGGGAGCTCCTAATGAAAAACTGTTTTTT. Translating it yields CAWGGAPNEKLFF. This chain links TRBV30 with TRBJ1-4, with D maybe TRBD1 (5 bases). The CDR3 length is 13 residues. CDR1 and CDR2 from the germline V gene are GTSNPN and SVGIG (reference sequence). The V end lost 5 bases, the J end lost 3 bases, and 10 bases lay between the germline ends.

This rearrangement joins TRBV5-6 to TRBJ1-1; D remains ambiguous. V was trimmed by 4 bases and J by 12 bases, leaving 19 bases between them. The CDR3 length is 13 residues. The germline CDR1 and CDR2 sequences are SGHDT and YYEEEE. CDR3: CASSRDYSLPTFF. The DNA for the CDR3 is TGTGCCAGCAGCCGGGATTATTCCTTGCCTACTTTCTTT.

This clone has only one observation. The chain combines TRBV19 with TRBJ1-5, with no clear D. CDR1 and CDR2 (germline): LNHDA, SQIVND (reference sequence). The CDR3 loop spans 14 amino acids. Trimming cost V 2 bases and J 4 bases, with 9 bases left between them. CDR3 sequence reads: CASSISEVNQPQHF. In DNA, the CDR3 is TGTGCCAGTAGTATAAGTGAAGTAAATCAGCCCCAGCATTTT.